This T cell receptor beta chain was captured in a study of PD-1 blockade in classical Hodgkin lymphoma (TCRdb year 2020). In terms of the full investigation: Nivolumab dosing was 3 mg/kg intravenously every 2 weeks, continuing until either disease progression or unacceptable toxicity. The study used CyTOF and TCR beta sequencing to define a peripheral blood immune signature of response to PD-1 blockade in classical Hodgkin lymphoma.

The intended sense of this specimen's time point label: cycle 2 day 1 (C2D1) of nivolumab. Every trial patient had relapsed after autologous stem cell transplantation, and cohorts A, B and C differed in prior brentuximab vedotin exposure. The trial cohort included around 56 patients with relapsed/refractory classical Hodgkin lymphoma, and each patient had a best overall response of complete response, partial response or progressive disease. In the multi-cohort phase II CheckMate 205 trial, trial patients received single-agent nivolumab. An independent review committee assessed best overall response by applying the 2007 International Working Group response criteria. Trial PBMCs were collected immediately before nivolumab initiation (C1D1) and during therapy at cycle 2 day 1 and cycle 4 day 1. Peripheral blood was collected in 8 mL Vacutainer Cell Preparation Tubes, from which PBMCs were isolated by centrifugation and then cryopreserved.

Study-wide findings and limitations: A significant rise by C4D1 was seen in CD4+ but not CD8+ TCR diversity (p=0.0027 vs p=0.16), with the rise being most apparent in complete responders (p=0.02). Baseline TCR diversity was reported to be lower in newly diagnosed patients than in healthy donors and to be lower still in relapsed/refractory patients. The study was restricted to a single clinical trial cohort, and the causes of repertoire differences, possibly disease activity or prior therapy, were left undefined. Baseline diversity similar to that of newly diagnosed patients was observed in trial patients achieving complete response, whereas significantly lower diversity was observed in partial responders and progressors. Lower diversity was seen in patients whose nivolumab began less than 1 year after ASCT, and these patients were left out of later analyses so that immune reconstitution would not confound the results.

The Qiagen DNeasy kit was used to extract genomic DNA both from unsorted PBMCs and from the negatively selected CD4+ and CD8+ fractions. Using primers that anneal to V and J segments, immunoSEQ multiplex PCR amplified the TCR beta CDR3 regions. A synthetic immune receptor repertoire was used to minimize amplification bias, and any residual bias was removed computationally once sequencing was done. Under the source paper's analysis protocol: Custom Python scripts were used to quantify repertoire diversity as the Shannon entropy index. The unsorted, CD4+ and CD8+ repertoires were each analyzed separately, with the exception of combined analyses, where CD4+ and CD8+ sequences were merged in silico. Clonal expansion was defined as a frequency increase of at least 2-fold after treatment compared with C1D1, and clones undetected at baseline were assigned a pseudocount of 0.5. Singleton clones were defined as clones with 0 or 1 copy at C1D1, and non-singleton clones were defined as clones with 2 or more copies. Clones expanded in unsorted samples were annotated as CD4+, CD8+ or unknown by matching protein sequences in sorted samples from the same patient. Diversity changes from C1D1 to C4D1 were tested in paired samples using Wilcoxon tests. The immuneACCESS repertoire file appears here via TCRdb, limited to in-frame rearrangements. These files lack a portion of the clones; in checked studies, under half of the deficit traces to unresolved V genes, and the cause of the others is not known. V and J calls and clone size are as listed in that table; D and trimming were resolved from the DNA. For this sample there are about 26,000 clones; around 67% appear just once. The top ten clonotypes cover about 10% of the sample.

Concerning this clone: What antigen it recognizes has not been identified. No quality values exist for individual bases; no much larger clone is one base distant.

Sequenced here: peripheral blood mononuclear cells (PBMCs), sampled before the second cycle of nivolumab. This TCR derives from a human donor with classical Hodgkin lymphoma.

Here is the DNA: TGTGCCAGCAGTTACTCGATGGGTACCCAAGAGACCCAGTACTTC. It is translated as CASSYSMGTQETQYF. The receptor chain draws on TRBV6-5 and TRBJ2-5, with no reliable assignment of the D segment. The CDR3 starts with the cysteine, ends with the phenylalanine, and has 15 residues. Kept here is only the CDR3 DNA, which spans 45 bases and is read in frame from base 1. V loses 0 bases of germline sequence and J loses 1 base, and the interval between the two ends is 9 bases. CDR1 and CDR2, looked up from the germline V gene, are MNHEY and SVGAGI.